This is a list of T cell receptor beta chains from one sample in a study of CD8 T cells in ankylosing spondylitis. TCRdb processed the 5' RACE reads anew with MiXCR; each CDR3 protein has one entry. This sample yields approximately 140,000 distinct CDR3 sequences, of which over 7% are seen a single time; about 3.6% belongs to the top ten. Sequenced input: blood, either unsorted or a sorted T cell fraction (not recorded which). The origin of the receptors is a male donor with ankylosing spondylitis or in good health (not recorded which). Both conserved end residues are part of each CDR3. D genes are given only for firm matches. A clone size is listed for some rows: how often the clone was seen (once, few, many), or a class if it is expanded.

V gene	clone size	D gene	J gene	CDR3 DNA	CDR3 protein
TRBV11-1	.	TRBD1	TRBJ2-3	TGTGCCAGCAGCCGCCGACGAACGGACAGGGGGTTTGCAGATACGCAGTATTTT	CASSRRRTDRGFADTQYF
TRBV20-1	many	.	TRBJ2-7	TGCAGTGCTAGACCCCCCCTCGGACAGAGCTCCTACGAGCAGTACTTC	CSARPPLGQSSYEQYF
TRBV28	many	TRBD2	TRBJ2-3	TGTGCCAGCAGTTTCGTTTTGGCTAGCGGGAGGGAGACCTCAGATACAGATACGCAGTATTTT	CASSFVLASGRETSDTDTQYF
TRBV3-1	many	TRBD1	TRBJ2-7	TGTGCCAGCAGCCAAGATAATATAGGACAGGGGGCCTACGAGCAGTACTTC	CASSQDNIGQGAYEQYF
TRBV27	many	.	TRBJ1-5	TGTGCCAGCAGTAGGTCTTTCGGGGTGGGCAATCAGCCCCAGCATTTT	CASSRSFGVGNQPQHF
TRBV7-8	many	TRBD2	TRBJ2-1	TGTGCCAGCAGCTTCTTTCCTGGACTAGCGGGAGTTGCCTACAATGAGCAGTTCTTC	CASSFFPGLAGVAYNEQFF
TRBV6-6	many	.	TRBJ1-3	TGTGCCAGCAGGCTCAGGGGTGGAAACACCATATATTTT	CASRLRGGNTIYF
TRBV11-2	few	TRBD1	TRBJ1-4	TGTGCCAGCAGCTTATGGGGACAGGGAGAAGAAAAACTGTTTTTT	CASSLWGQGEEKLFF
TRBV6-2/TRBV6-3	many	TRBD1	TRBJ2-2	TGTGCCAGCAGCCGACAGGGGGCGGACACCGGGGAGCTGTTTTTT	CASSRQGADTGELFF
TRBV20-1	many	.	TRBJ2-1	TGCAGTGCGTACGGGACGATAAAGCATGAGCAGTTCTTC	CSAYGTIKHEQFF
TRBV5-1	few	TRBD1	TRBJ2-2	TGCGCCAGCAGCTTGGGGACAGGAAGATACACCGGGGAGCTGTTTTTT	CASSLGTGRYTGELFF
TRBV12-3/TRBV12-4	many	.	TRBJ2-2	TGTGCCAGCAGTTTAGAACAGGGAGGCACCGGGGAGCTGTTTTTT	CASSLEQGGTGELFF
TRBV6-1	many	.	TRBJ2-5	TGTGCCAGCAGCGATGGATGGGGTGTCGAGACCCAGTACTTC	CASSDGWGVETQYF
TRBV11-2	.	TRBD1	TRBJ2-3	TGTGCCAGCATCTTAGGGGCAGGGGGCGGAGATATCACAGATACGCAGTATTTT	CASILGAGGGDITDTQYF
TRBV5-1	many	.	TRBJ1-1	TGCGCCAGCAGCTTCGGGGTTGGGGGATACACTGAAGCTTTCTTT	CASSFGVGGYTEAFF
TRBV20-1	.	.	TRBJ2-3	TGCAGTGCTAGCAGGTGGACTACCGGGGATACGCAGTATTTT	CSASRWTTGDTQYF
TRBV12-3/TRBV12-4	many	TRBD2	TRBJ2-5	TGTGCCAGCAGTTCCCTAGCGGGGTACCAAGAGACCCAGTACTTC	CASSSLAGYQETQYF
TRBV29-1	many	.	TRBJ2-3	TGCAGCGTTGGGCCAAGCACAGATACGCAGTATTTT	CSVGPSTDTQYF
TRBV6-2/TRBV6-3	many	TRBD2	TRBJ2-1	TGTGCCAGCAGGGGGACTAGTTTAGGCAATGAGCAGTTCTTC	CASRGTSLGNEQFF
TRBV28	.	.	TRBJ2-1	TGTGCCAGCAACGCCTGGAGGGCGAATGAGCAGTTCTTC	CASNAWRANEQFF
TRBV4-2	.	TRBD2	TRBJ2-7	TGTGCCAGCAGCCAAGCCAGGACTAGCGGCTCCTACGAGCAGTACTTC	CASSQARTSGSYEQYF
TRBV12-3/TRBV12-4	many	TRBD2	TRBJ2-3	TGTGCCAGCAGTTTACTAGCGGGAGGAGATACGCAGTATTTT	CASSLLAGGDTQYF
TRBV30	few	TRBD1	TRBJ2-2	TGTGCCTGGGCCTTCGAGACAGGGCCCCCCGGGGAGCTGTTTTTT	CAWAFETGPPGELFF
TRBV7-9	.	.	TRBJ1-5	TGTGCCAGCAGCTTAAAGGATCAGCCCCAGCATTTT	CASSLKDQPQHF
TRBV10-3	.	TRBD1	TRBJ1-4	TGTGCCTCCGCAATGAGACAGGGGCATAATGAAAAACTGTTTTTT	CASAMRQGHNEKLFF
TRBV5-1	many	TRBD1	TRBJ1-2	TGCGCCAGCAGCGCCGGACAGGGCCCTAACTATGGCTACACCTTC	CASSAGQGPNYGYTF
TRBV12-3/TRBV12-4	.	.	TRBJ2-7	TGTGCCAGCAGTTTTTCCCAAAACTGGTACGAGCAGTACTTC	CASSFSQNWYEQYF
TRBV11-2	few	TRBD1	TRBJ2-5	TGTGCCAGCAGCCAAGGACCGACAGGGGAAGAGACCCAGTACTTC	CASSQGPTGEETQYF
TRBV6-1	many	TRBD1	TRBJ2-1	TGTGCCAGCAGTGAAAGGGGCAGGGGGCTGTACAATGAGCAGTTCTTC	CASSERGRGLYNEQFF
TRBV20-1	few	.	TRBJ2-1	TGCAGTGCTATTCCTAGCTTTTCTCGTTCTTTAGAGCAGTTCTTC	CSAIPSFSRSLEQFF
TRBV12-3/TRBV12-4	.	TRBD1	TRBJ1-2	TGTGCCAGCAGTCCGGGACAGGTCTATGGCTACACCTTC	CASSPGQVYGYTF
TRBV12-3/TRBV12-4	many	.	TRBJ2-2	TGTGCCAGCAGTTTAGACAGGAACACCGGGGAGCTGTTTTTT	CASSLDRNTGELFF
TRBV30	many	TRBD1	TRBJ1-6	TGTGCCTCGATCGGGACAGGGGATTCACCCCTCCACTTT	CASIGTGDSPLHF
TRBV20-1	few	.	TRBJ2-7	TGCAGTGCTAGTCGGCTAGCCTCCTACGAGCAGTACTTC	CSASRLASYEQYF
TRBV20-1	few	.	TRBJ1-3	TGCAGTGCTAGAGCCTCAGGGGTATCTGGAAACACCATATATTTT	CSARASGVSGNTIYF
TRBV5-1	.	.	TRBJ2-7	TGCGCCAGCAGCCCGCCGGAGGGGGCGGGCTCCTACGAGCAGTACTTC	CASSPPEGAGSYEQYF
TRBV19	.	.	TRBJ2-2	TGTGCCAGTAGTATGAGGCGAGCACAGACCGGGGAGCTGTTTTTT	CASSMRRAQTGELFF
TRBV20-1	many	TRBD1	TRBJ1-1	TGCAGTGCTAAGTTAATAAACAGGGGGCTTATGAACACTGAAGCTTTCTTT	CSAKLINRGLMNTEAFF
TRBV20-1	many	TRBD2	TRBJ2-5	TGCAGTGCAACTAGCGGGAGGCCTCACGAGACCCAGTACTTC	CSATSGRPHETQYF
TRBV2	few	.	TRBJ1-5	TGTGCCAGCAGAGCCACGGGACAAAACAATCAGCCCCAGCATTTT	CASRATGQNNQPQHF
TRBV24-1	many	.	TRBJ2-5	TGTGCCACCAGTGATTCCTTTGTGGAGACCCAGTACTTC	CATSDSFVETQYF
TRBV20-1	many	.	TRBJ2-7	TGCAGTGCTAGAGATGCCTACGAGCAGTACTTC	CSARDAYEQYF
TRBV12-3/TRBV12-4	many	.	TRBJ2-5	TGTGCCAGCAGTCTAGGGGGGACCCAGTACTTC	CASSLGGTQYF
TRBV7-2	many	TRBD2	TRBJ2-7	TGTGCCAGCAGCTTTTCCGGGACTAGCGGGAGGTACGAGCAGTACTTC	CASSFSGTSGRYEQYF
TRBV30	few	TRBD1	TRBJ2-2	TGTGCCTGGAGTGTAGGACAGGGGTACACCGGGGAGCTGTTTTTT	CAWSVGQGYTGELFF
TRBV2	many	TRBD1	TRBJ2-7	TGTGCCAGCAATACGGGACAGCTCTACGAGCAGTACTTC	CASNTGQLYEQYF
TRBV4-2	many	.	TRBJ2-7	TGTGCCAGCAGCCAATATGGGGAGGCTCACGAGCAGTACTTC	CASSQYGEAHEQYF
TRBV11-2	many	.	TRBJ1-6	TGTGCCAGCAGCTTAAATAGTCATCTGTTCCGGGAAAATTCACCCCTCCACTTT	CASSLNSHLFRENSPLHF
TRBV15	many	.	TRBJ1-6	TGTGCCACCAGCAGTCTGAATTCACCCCTCCACTTT	CATSSLNSPLHF
TRBV29-1	many	TRBD2	TRBJ2-7	TGCAGCATTAGCGGGATGGGTGAATCCTCCTACGAGCAGTACTTC	CSISGMGESSYEQYF
TRBV12-3/TRBV12-4	many	TRBD2	TRBJ2-1	TGTGCCAGCAGAGGACTAGCGGGGAGTCCAAGCCGCGCAGACTTC	CASRGLAGSPSRADF
TRBV20-1	many	TRBD2	TRBJ2-7	TGCAGTGCTAGAGATTCTAGCGGGAGCGACGAGCAGTACTTC	CSARDSSGSDEQYF
TRBV6-2/TRBV6-3	.	TRBD2	TRBJ2-7	TGTGCCAGTCTTATAGCGGGAGAATCCGAGCAGTACTTC	CASLIAGESEQYF